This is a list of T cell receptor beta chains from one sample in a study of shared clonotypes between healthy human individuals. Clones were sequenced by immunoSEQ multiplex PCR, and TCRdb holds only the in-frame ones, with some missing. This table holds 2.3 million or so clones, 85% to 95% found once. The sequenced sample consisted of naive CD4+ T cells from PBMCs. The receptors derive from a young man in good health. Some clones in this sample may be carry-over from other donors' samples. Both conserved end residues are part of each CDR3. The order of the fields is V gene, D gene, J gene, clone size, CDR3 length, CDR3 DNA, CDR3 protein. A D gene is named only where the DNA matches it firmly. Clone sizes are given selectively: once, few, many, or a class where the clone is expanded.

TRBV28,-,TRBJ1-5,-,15,TGTGCCAGCAGTTCACACGGGACCGTGGTTCAGCCCCAGCATTTT,CASSSHGTVVQPQHF
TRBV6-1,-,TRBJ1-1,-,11,TGTGCCAGCTGGGAGTGGACTGAAGCTTTCTTT,CASWEWTEAFF
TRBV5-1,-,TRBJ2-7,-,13,TGCGCCAGCAGCTTAGAGGGCCTCTACGAGCAGTACTTC,CASSLEGLYEQYF
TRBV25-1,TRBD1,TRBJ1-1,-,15,TGTGCCAGCAGTGAATCCGGTCAGGGGGCTACTGAAGCTTTCTTT,CASSESGQGATEAFF
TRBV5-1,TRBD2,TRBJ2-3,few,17,TGCGCCAGCAGCTTGCCCCGTCTAGCGGGCGTCACAGATACGCAGTATTTT,CASSLPRLAGVTDTQYF
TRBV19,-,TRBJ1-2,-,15,TGTGCCAGTAGTATAGGGATGCCGTCCAACTATGGCTACACCTTC,CASSIGMPSNYGYTF
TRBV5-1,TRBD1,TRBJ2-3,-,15,TGCGCCAGCAGCTCCCAGGGGGCTACGGCAGATACGCAGTATTTT,CASSSQGATADTQYF
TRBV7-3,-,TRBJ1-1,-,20,TGTGCCAGCAGCCCCCCGGGTGGCAGGGGAACGGGGTGGGGAAACACTGAAGCTTTCTTT,CASSPPGGRGTGWGNTEAFF
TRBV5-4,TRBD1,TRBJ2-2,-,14,TGTGCCAGTAACCGGGACAGTAACACCGGGGAGCTGTTTTTT,CASNRDSNTGELFF
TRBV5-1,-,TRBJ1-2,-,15,TGCGCCAGCCGGAGGAGGGGCGAAACTGACTATGGCTACACCTTC,CASRRRGETDYGYTF
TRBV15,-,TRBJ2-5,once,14,TGTGCCACCAGCCGGGACATCCTTCAAGAGACCCAGTACTTC,CATSRDILQETQYF
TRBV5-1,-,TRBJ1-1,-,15,TGCGCCAGCAGTCCTTCCACAGGGCCGAACACTGAAGCTTTCTTT,CASSPSTGPNTEAFF
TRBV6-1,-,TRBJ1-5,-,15,TGTGCCAGCAGTGAAGGCGGGCCTGGGGGACAGCCCCAGCATTTT,CASSEGGPGGQPQHF
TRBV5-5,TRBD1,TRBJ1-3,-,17,TGTGCCAGCAGCTTGGATGGGACAGGGCCCTCTGGAAACACCATATATTTT,CASSLDGTGPSGNTIYF
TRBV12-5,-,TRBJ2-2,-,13,TGTGCTAGTGGCCTGGGGAACACCGGGGAGCTGTTTTTT,CASGLGNTGELFF
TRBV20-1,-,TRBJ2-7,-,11,TGCAGTGCTAAAGACAGAAGCGAGCAGTACTTC,CSAKDRSEQYF
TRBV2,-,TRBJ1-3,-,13,TGTGCCAGCAACAGGGAGGGTGGAAACACCATATATTTT,CASNREGGNTIYF
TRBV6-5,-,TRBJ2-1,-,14,TGTGCCAGCAGTTCTGCACTTCGAGACAATGAGCAGTTCTTC,CASSSALRDNEQFF
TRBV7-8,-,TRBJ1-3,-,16,TGTGCCAGCAGCCGAACGCCTGGCAGGGTAGAAAACACCATATATTTT,CASSRTPGRVENTIYF
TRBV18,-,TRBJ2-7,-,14,TGTGCCAGCTCACCGACCCCAGGGTTTCACGAGCAGTACTTC,CASSPTPGFHEQYF
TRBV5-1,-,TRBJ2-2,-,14,TGCGCCAGCAGCTCAAGGGTCCAGCCCGGGGAGCTGTTTTTT,CASSSRVQPGELFF
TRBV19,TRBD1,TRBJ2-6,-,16,TGTGCCACCGCACAGGGGCCGACATCTGGGGCCAACGTCCTGACTTTC,CATAQGPTSGANVLTF
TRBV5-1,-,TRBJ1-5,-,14,TGCGCCAGCTCCCTAGAGAGTAGCAATCAGCCCCAGCATTTT,CASSLESSNQPQHF
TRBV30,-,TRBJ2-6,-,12,TGTGCCTGGGCCTCGGGGGCCAACGTCCTGACTTTC,CAWASGANVLTF
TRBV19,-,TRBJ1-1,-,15,TGTGCCAGTAGCCTTGGTCCGGGGTTAAACACTGAAGCTTTCTTT,CASSLGPGLNTEAFF
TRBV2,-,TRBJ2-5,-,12,TGTGCCAGCGGGCTAGCGCCGGAGACCCAGTACTTC,CASGLAPETQYF
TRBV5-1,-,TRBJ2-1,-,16,TGCGCCAGCGGTCAGGACGGGGAGAGCTCCTACAATGAGCAGTTCTTC,CASGQDGESSYNEQFF
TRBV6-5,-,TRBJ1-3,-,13,TGTGCCAGCAGGAAGAGACGGGGAAACACCATATATTTT,CASRKRRGNTIYF
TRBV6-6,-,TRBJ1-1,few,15,TGTGCCAGCATTCCAATCGACACCGGGAACACTGAAGCTTTCTTT,CASIPIDTGNTEAFF
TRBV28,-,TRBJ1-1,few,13,TGTGCCAGCAGTTTACCAGGTGGTACTGAAGCTTTCTTT,CASSLPGGTEAFF
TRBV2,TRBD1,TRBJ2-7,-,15,TGTGCCAGCAGTGAAGCCGACAGGGATTCCTACGAGCAGTACTTC,CASSEADRDSYEQYF
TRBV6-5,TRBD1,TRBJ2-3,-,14,TGTGCCAGCAGTTGGGACAGGACGACAGATACGCAGTATTTT,CASSWDRTTDTQYF
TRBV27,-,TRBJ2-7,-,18,TGTGCCAGCAGTAGAGGCCGGAAGGACGGCCGATCGTCCTACGAGCAGTACTTC,CASSRGRKDGRSSYEQYF
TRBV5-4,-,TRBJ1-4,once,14,TGTGCCAGCAGCTTGGGAGGATTCAGAGAAAAACTGTTTTTT,CASSLGGFREKLFF
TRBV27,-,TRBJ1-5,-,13,TGTGCCAGCAGTTACCGGCCCCATCAGCCCCAGCATTTT,CASSYRPHQPQHF
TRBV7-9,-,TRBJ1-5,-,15,TGTGCCAGCAGTAGAGGGGGGGCGAGCAATCAGCCCCAGCATTTT,CASSRGGASNQPQHF